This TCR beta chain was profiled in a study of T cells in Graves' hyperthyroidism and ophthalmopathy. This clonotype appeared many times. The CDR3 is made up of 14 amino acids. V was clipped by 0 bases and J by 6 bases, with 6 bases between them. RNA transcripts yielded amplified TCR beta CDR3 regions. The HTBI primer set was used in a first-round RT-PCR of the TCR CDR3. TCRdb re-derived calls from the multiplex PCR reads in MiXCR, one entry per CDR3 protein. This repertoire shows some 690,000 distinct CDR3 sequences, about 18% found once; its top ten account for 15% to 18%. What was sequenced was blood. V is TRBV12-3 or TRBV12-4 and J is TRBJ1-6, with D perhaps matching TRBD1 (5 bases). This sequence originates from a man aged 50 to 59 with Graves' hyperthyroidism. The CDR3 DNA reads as TGTGCCAGCAGTTTAGCGGGGGGTAATTCACCCCTCCACTTT. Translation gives CASSLAGGNSPLHF.